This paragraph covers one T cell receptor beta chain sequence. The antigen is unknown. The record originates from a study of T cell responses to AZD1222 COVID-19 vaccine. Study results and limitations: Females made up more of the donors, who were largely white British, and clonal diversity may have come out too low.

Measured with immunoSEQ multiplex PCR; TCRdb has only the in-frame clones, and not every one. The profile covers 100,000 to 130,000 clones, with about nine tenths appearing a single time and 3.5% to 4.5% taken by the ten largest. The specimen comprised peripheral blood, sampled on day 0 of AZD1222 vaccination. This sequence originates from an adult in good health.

The CDR3 here is CAWNPQGGAEAFF. In nucleotides, the CDR3 is TGTGCCTGGAACCCACAGGGAGGAGCTGAAGCTTTCTTT. V is TRBV30 and J is TRBJ1-1; the D gene is possibly TRBD1 (6 bases). Trimming removed 4 bases from V and 6 bases from J, with 15 bases in between. Germline V CDR1 and CDR2: GTSNPN, SVGIG (reference sequence). CDR3 length: 13 amino acids. Full variable domain (outside the CDR3, taken from reference TRBV30 and TRBJ1-1): SQTIHQWPATLVQPVGSPLSLECTVEGTSNPNLYWYRQAAGRGLQLLFYSVGIGQISSEVPQNLSASRPQDRQFILSSKKLLLSDSGFYLCAWNPQGGAEAFFGQGTRLTVV.